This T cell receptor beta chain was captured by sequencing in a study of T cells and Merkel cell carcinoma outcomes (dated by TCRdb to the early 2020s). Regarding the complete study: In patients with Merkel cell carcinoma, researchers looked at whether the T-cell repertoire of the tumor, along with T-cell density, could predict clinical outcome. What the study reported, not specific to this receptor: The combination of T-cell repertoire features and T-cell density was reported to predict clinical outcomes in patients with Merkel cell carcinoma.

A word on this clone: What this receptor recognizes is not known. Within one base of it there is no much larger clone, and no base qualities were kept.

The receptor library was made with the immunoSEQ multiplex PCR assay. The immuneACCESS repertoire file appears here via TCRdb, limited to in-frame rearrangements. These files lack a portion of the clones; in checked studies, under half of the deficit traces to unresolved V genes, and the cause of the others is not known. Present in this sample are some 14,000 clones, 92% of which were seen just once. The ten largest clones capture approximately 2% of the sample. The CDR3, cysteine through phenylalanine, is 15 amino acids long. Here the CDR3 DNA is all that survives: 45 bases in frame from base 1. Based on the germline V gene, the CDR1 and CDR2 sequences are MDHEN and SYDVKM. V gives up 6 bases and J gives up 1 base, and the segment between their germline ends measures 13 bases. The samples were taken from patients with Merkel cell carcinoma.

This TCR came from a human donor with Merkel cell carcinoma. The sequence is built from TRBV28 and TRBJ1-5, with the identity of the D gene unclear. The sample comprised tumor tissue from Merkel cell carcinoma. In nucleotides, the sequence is TGTGCCAGCAGCCCGGAGGTGTGGAGCAATCAGCCCCAGCATTTT. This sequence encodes CASSPEVWSNQPQHF.